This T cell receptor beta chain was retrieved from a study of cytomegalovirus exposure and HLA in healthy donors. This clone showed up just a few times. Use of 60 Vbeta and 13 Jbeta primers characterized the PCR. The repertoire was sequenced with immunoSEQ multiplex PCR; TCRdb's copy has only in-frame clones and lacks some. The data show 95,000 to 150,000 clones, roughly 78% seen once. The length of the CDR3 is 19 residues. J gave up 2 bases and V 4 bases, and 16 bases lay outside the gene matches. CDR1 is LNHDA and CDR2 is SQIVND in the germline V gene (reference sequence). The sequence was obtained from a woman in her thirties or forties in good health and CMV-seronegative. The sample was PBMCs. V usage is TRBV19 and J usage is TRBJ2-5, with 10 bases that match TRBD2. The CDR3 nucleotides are TGTGCCAGTAGTAACAAACGAATCGCCGGGACTAGCGAACAAGAGACCCAGTACTTC. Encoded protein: CASSNKRIAGTSEQETQYF.